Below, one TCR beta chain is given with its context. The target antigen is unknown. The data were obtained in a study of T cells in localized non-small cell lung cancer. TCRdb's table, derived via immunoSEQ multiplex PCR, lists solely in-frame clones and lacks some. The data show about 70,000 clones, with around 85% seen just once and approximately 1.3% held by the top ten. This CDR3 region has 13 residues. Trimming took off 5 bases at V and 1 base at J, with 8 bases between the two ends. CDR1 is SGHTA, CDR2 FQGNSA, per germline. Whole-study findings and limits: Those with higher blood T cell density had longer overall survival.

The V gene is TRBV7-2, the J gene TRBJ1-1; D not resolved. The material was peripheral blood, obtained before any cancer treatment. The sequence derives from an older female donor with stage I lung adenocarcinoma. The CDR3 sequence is CASSLDQNTEAFF. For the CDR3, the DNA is TGTGCCAGCAGCCTAGACCAGAACACTGAAGCTTTCTTT.